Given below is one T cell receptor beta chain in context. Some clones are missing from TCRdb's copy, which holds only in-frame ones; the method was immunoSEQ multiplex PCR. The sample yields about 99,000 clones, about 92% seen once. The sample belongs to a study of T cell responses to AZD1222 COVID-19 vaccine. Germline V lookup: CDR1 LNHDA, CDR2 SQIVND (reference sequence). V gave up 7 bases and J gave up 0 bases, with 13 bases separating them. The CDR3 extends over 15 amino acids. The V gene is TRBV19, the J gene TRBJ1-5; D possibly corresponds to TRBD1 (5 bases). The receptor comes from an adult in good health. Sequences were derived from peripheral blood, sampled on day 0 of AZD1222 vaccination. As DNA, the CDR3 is TGTGCCAGTACAAGACAGCCAACTAGCAATCAGCCCCAGCATTTT. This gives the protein CASTRQPTSNQPQHF.